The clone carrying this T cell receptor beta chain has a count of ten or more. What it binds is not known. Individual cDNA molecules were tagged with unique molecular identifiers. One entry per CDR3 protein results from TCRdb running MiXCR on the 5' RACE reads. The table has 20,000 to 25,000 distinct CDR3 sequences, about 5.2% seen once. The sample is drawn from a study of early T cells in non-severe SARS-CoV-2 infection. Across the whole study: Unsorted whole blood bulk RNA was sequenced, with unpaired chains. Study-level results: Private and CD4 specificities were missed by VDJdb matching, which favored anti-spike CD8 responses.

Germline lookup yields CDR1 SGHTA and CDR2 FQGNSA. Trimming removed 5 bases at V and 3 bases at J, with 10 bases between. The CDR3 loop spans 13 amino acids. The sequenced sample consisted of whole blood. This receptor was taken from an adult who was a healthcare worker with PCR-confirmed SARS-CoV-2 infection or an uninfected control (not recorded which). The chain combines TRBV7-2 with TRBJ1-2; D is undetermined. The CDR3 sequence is CASSKGGDYGYTF. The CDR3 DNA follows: TGTGCCAGCAGCAAAGGTGGTGACTATGGCTACACCTTC.